Below are 14 T cell receptor beta chains sequenced from a single sample in a study of T cell responses to AZD1222 COVID-19 vaccine. Profiled with immunoSEQ multiplex PCR; TCRdb holds only in-frame clones, not every one. The data show about 120,000 clones, over 85% seen once. The sample consisted of peripheral blood, taken 28 days after the second AZD1222 dose. The receptors originated from an adult who received the AZD1222 COVID-19 vaccine.

The chain combines TRBV18 with TRBJ1-1, with 10 positions matching TRBD1. The J segment lost 3 bases and the V segment lost 3 bases, leaving 4 bases of the junction unmatched. There are 15 residues in the CDR3. CDR1 is KGHSH and CDR2 is LQKENI in the germline V gene. The DNA for the CDR3 is TGTGCCAGCTCACCGACAGGGGGCCGGTACACTGAAGCTTTCTTT. This sequence encodes CASSPTGGRYTEAFF.

The gene calls are TRBV3-1 (or the pseudogene TRBV3-2) and TRBJ1-1; D is uncertain. This CDR3 has 14 residues. Germline V gene lookup returns CDR1 LGHDT and CDR2 YNNKEL (reference sequence). Trimming removed 3 bases from V and 10 bases from J, with 18 bases in between. The CDR3 loop is CASSQVDRGRGAFF. Written as DNA, the CDR3 is TGTGCCAGCAGCCAGGTCGACCGCGGGCGGGGAGCTTTCTTT.

J is TRBJ2-7 and V is TRBV7-9, with 7 nucleotides matching TRBD1. CDR3 length: 14 amino acids. With V trimmed by 2 bases and J by 6 bases, 7 bases remained unmatched. CDR1 and CDR2 from the germline V gene are SEHNR and FQNEAQ (reference sequence). In DNA form, the CDR3 reads TGTGCCAGCAGCTTAAACTACAGGGGCGTCGAGCAGTACTTC. Its protein is CASSLNYRGVEQYF.

V usage is TRBV6-5 and J usage is TRBJ2-2; 11 bases match TRBD2. The CDR3 loop spans 16 amino acids. The J segment lost 5 bases and the V segment lost 4 bases, leaving 6 bases of the junction unmatched. The V gene's germline CDR1 is MNHEY and CDR2 SVGAGI. The CDR3: CASSFLAGGETGELFF. CDR3 nucleotides: TGTGCCAGCAGTTTCCTAGCGGGGGGAGAAACCGGGGAGCTGTTTTTT.

The V and J genes are TRBV19 and TRBJ1-1; tentative D call: TRBD1 (5 bases). The germline CDR1 and CDR2 sequences are LNHDA and SQIVND (reference sequence). The V and J ends lost 5 bases and 1 base respectively, with 17 bases between them. The CDR3 is 16 amino acids. CDR3 region: CASSPGGGYGNTEAFF. DNA for the CDR3: TGTGCCAGTAGTCCCGGTGGGGGGTATGGGAACACTGAAGCTTTCTTT.

As concerns this clone: Germline is not matched at one junction end, which may reflect a read error. The chain recombines TRBV7-7 with TRBJ2-1; D gene uncertain. The germline V gene has CDR1 SSHAT and CDR2 FNYEAQ (reference sequence). The CDR3 is 13 amino acids. This CDR3 reads CASSLALNNEQFF. The CDR3 DNA reads as TGTGCTAGCAGCTTAGCCTTGAACAATGAGCAGTTCTTC.

The V and J genes are TRBV4-1 and TRBJ1-5; D is perhaps TRBD1 (6 bases). The CDR3 is made up of 17 amino acids. Trimming took off 4 bases at V and 5 bases at J, with 21 bases between the two ends. The germline gives CDR1 MGHRA, CDR2 YSYEKL. DNA of the CDR3: TGCGCCAGCAGCCCCCCTGGGGGGGGGCTTGAGGATCAGCCCCAGCATTTT. This gives the protein CASSPPGGGLEDQPQHF.

This clone was seen a single time. The gene calls are TRBV27 and TRBJ1-2; possible D gene TRBD1, 5 bases. The germline V gene encodes CDR1 MNHEY and CDR2 SMNVEV (reference sequence). V lost 10 bases and J lost 1, with 13 bases in between. This CDR3 has 13 residues. CDR3 sequence (DNA): TGTGCCACCGCGGGGGGGGTTAACTATGGCTACACCTTC. Its translation is CATAGGVNYGYTF.

This chain links TRBV3-1 (or the pseudogene TRBV3-2) with TRBJ2-3; TRBD2 agrees at 8 bases. Germline lookup yields CDR1 LGHDT and CDR2 YNNKEL (reference sequence). V was pared by 1 base and J by 0 bases, with 9 bases of the junction left unmatched. CDR3 length equals 18 residues. This CDR3 reads CASSQGARSGVSTDTQYF. DNA of the CDR3: TGTGCCAGCAGCCAAGGGGCGCGTAGCGGGGTTAGCACAGATACGCAGTATTTT.

The chain combines TRBV4-1 with TRBJ1-2, with 7 bases aligning to TRBD1. Germline V gene data show CDR1 as MGHRA and CDR2 as YSYEKL. This CDR3 spans 15 amino acids. With 3 bases clipped from V and 6 bases from J, the junction kept 10 bases outside the gene matches. CDR3 bases: TGCGCCAGCAGCCAGGCTCACAGGGGCGGTGATGGCTACACCTTC. The encoded protein is CASSQAHRGGDGYTF.

J is TRBJ2-7 and V is TRBV6-5; D possibly corresponds to TRBD1 (5 bases). V lost 7 bases, J lost 0 bases, and 16 bases lay in between. The CDR3 consists of 15 residues. CDR1 and CDR2 (germline): MNHEY, SVGAGI. CDR3 sequence reads: CASKKGHLSSYEQYF. DNA for the CDR3: TGTGCCAGCAAGAAAGGACACCTAAGCTCCTACGAGCAGTACTTC.

The chain joins TRBV3-1 (or the pseudogene TRBV3-2) to TRBJ2-3; tentatively, D is TRBD1 or TRBD2 (5 bases each). This CDR3 is built from 15 residues. V dropped 1 base and J dropped 4 bases, with 12 bases sitting between them. Per the germline V gene, CDR1 is LGHDT and CDR2 is YNNKEL (reference sequence). CDR3 sequence (DNA): TGTGCCAGCAGCCAAGGCCGTGGGGGTGCAGATACGCAGTATTTT. Translation gives CASSQGRGGADTQYF.

This clone was detected only once. The chain employs TRBV30 and TRBJ1-4, with D hard to call. The CDR3 loop spans 14 amino acids. V was pared by 2 bases and J by 5 bases, with 12 bases between. In germline, CDR1 is GTSNPN, CDR2 SVGIG (reference sequence). CDR3 DNA sequence: TGTGCCTGGAGTCTTGAGAGGACCAATGAAAAACTGTTTTTT. Its protein product is CAWSLERTNEKLFF.

The chain recombines TRBV7-2 with TRBJ2-5, with a tentative D call TRBD1 (5 bases). The germline V and J ends were trimmed by 5 bases and 5 bases, with 18 bases remaining between them. This CDR3 has 15 amino acids. Germline V gene lookup returns CDR1 SGHTA and CDR2 FQGNSA. CDR3 amino acids: CASSQGASERETQYF. Here the CDR3 DNA reads TGTGCCAGCAGCCAAGGGGCCAGCGAACGGGAGACCCAGTACTTC. The full variable domain, rest sourced from reference TRBV7-2 and TRBJ2-5, is GAGVSQSPSNKVTEKGKDVELRCDPISGHTALYWYRQSLGQGLEFLIYFQGNSAPDKSGLPSDRFSAERTGGSVSTLTIQRTQQEDSAVYLCASSQGASERETQYFGPGTRLLVL.